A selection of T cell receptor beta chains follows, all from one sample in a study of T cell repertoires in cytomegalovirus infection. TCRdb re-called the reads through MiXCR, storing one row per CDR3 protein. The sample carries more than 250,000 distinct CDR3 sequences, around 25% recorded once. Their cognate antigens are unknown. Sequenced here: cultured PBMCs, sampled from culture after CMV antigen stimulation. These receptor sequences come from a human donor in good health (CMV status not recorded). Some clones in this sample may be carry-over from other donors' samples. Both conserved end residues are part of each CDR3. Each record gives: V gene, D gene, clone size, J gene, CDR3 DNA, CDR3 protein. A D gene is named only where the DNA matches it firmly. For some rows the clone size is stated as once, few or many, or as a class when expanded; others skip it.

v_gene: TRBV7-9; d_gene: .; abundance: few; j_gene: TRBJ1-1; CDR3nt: TGTGCCAGCAGCTTAGAGGATAACACTGAAGCTTTCTTT; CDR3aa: CASSLEDNTEAFF
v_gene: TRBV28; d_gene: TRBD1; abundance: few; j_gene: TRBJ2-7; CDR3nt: TGTGCCAGCAGTTTCCCCGGGACAGGGAGCTACGAGCAGTACTTC; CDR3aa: CASSFPGTGSYEQYF
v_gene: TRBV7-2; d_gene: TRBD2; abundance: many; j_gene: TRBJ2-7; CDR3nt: TGTGCCAGCAGCTTAGGGTATAGCGGGATCGGCGAGCAGTACTTC; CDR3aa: CASSLGYSGIGEQYF
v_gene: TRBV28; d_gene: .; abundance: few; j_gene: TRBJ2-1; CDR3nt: TGTGCCAGCAGCCGGATAGCGGGACCCAGGGGGGAGCAGTTCTTC; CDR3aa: CASSRIAGPRGEQFF
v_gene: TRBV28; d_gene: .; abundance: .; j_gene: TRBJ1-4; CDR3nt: TGTGCCAGCAGTTTTTGGACTAATGAAAAACTGTTTTTT; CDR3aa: CASSFWTNEKLFF
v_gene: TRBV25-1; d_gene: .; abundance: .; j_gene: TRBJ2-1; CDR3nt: TGTGCCTCGCAAGGGGGGTACAATGAGCAGTTCTTC; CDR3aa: CASQGGYNEQFF
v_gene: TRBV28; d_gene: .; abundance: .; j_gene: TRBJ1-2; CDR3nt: TGTGCCAGCAGTTTATGGTCCCTAACCGGGGGGGGCTACACCTTC; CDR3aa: CASSLWSLTGGGYTF
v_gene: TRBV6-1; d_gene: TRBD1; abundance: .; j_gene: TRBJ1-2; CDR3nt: TGTGCCAGCAGAAGGGTCGGGACAGGGATTGATGGCTACACCTTC; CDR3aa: CASRRVGTGIDGYTF
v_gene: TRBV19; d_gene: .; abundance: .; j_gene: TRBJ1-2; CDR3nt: TGTGCCAGTAGTATAGAAAGGACCTACTATGGCTACACCTTC; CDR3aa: CASSIERTYYGYTF
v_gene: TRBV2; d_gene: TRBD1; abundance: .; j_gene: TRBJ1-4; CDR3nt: TGTGCCAGCGGACAGGGTCCCTCTGAAAAACTGTTTTTT; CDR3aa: CASGQGPSEKLFF
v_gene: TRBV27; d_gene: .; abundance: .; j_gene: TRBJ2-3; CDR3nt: TGTGCCAGCAGTCCGGGACTTGGAGGATATACGCAGTATTTT; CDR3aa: CASSPGLGGYTQYF
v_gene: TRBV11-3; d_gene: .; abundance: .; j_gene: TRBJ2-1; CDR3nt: TGTGCCAGCAGCTTAGATCTCGCGGGACAGCAGTTCTTC; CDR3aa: CASSLDLAGQQFF
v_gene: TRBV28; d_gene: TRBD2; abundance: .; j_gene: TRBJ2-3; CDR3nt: TGTGCCAGCGGCCTAGCGGGAGGAGATACGCAGTATTTT; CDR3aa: CASGLAGGDTQYF
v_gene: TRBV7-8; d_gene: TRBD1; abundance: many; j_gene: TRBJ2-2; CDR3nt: TGTGCCAGCAGCTTAGCCGGACAGGGGGGAAACACCGGGGAGCTGTTTTTT; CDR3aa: CASSLAGQGGNTGELFF
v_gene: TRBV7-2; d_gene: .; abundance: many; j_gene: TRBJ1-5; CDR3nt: TGTGCCAGCAGCGACAGGCTAAGCAATCAGCCCCAGCATTTT; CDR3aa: CASSDRLSNQPQHF
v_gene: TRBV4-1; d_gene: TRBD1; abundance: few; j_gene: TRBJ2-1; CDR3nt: TGTGCCAGCAGCAACAGGGGGGAGCTCTACAATGAGCAGTTCTTC; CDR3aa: CASSNRGELYNEQFF
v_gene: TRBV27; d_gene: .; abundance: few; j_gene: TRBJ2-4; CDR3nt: TGTGCCAGCAGCGCCTTTGGGAGTGGCGACATTCAGTACTTC; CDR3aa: CASSAFGSGDIQYF
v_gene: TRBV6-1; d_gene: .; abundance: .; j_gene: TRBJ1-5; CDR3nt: TGTGCCAGCAGTGACCTTAGCAATCAGCCCCAGCATTTT; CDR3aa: CASSDLSNQPQHF
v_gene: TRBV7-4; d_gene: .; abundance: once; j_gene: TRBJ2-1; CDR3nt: TGTGCCAGCAGCTTCTCGGCGGGAATGGATGAGCAGTTCTTC; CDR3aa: CASSFSAGMDEQFF
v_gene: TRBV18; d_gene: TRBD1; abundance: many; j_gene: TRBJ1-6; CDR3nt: TGTGCCAGCTCACCGGGACAGGGGGACTCACCCCTCCACTTT; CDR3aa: CASSPGQGDSPLHF
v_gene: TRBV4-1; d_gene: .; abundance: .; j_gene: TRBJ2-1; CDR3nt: TGCGCCAGCAGCCGGGATACAGAGCAGTTCTTC; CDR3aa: CASSRDTEQFF
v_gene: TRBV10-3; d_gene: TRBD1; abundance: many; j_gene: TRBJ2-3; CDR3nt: TGTGCCACCAGAGAGCAGGGGGCTCCCACAGATACGCAGTATTTT; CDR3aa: CATREQGAPTDTQYF
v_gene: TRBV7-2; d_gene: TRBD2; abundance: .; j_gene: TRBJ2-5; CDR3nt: TGTGCCAGCAGCTTAGCGGTTAGCGGGAGCGGCGAGACCCAGTACTTC; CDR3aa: CASSLAVSGSGETQYF
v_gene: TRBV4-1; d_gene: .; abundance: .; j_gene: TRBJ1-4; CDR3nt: TGCGCCAGCAGCCAAGATACCGCCCCAGGTGAAAAACTGTTTTTT; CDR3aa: CASSQDTAPGEKLFF
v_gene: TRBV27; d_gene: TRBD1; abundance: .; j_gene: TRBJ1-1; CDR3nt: TGTGCCAGCCTAAAGACAGGGGGTTACACTGAAGCTTTCTTT; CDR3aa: CASLKTGGYTEAFF
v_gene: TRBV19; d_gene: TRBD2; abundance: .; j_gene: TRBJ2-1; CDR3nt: TGTGCCAGTAGGGAACGCCAGCGGGAGGGCACCTACAATGAGCAGTTCTTC; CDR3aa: CASRERQREGTYNEQFF
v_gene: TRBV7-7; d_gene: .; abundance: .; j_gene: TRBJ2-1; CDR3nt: TGTGCTAGCAGCTCGGGGACTTCCAGCGGAGCTTACAATGAGCAGTTCTTC; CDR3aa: CASSSGTSSGAYNEQFF
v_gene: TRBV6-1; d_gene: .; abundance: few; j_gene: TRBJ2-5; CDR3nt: TGTGCCAGCAGTTATGATACGGGAAAGGAGACCCAGTACTTC; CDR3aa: CASSYDTGKETQYF
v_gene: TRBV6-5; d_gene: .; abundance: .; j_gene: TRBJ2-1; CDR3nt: TGTGCCAGCAGTCCTGCCTTAAACACGTACAATGAGCAGTTCTTC; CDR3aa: CASSPALNTYNEQFF
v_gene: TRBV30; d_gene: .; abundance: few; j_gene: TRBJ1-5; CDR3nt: TGTGCCTGGACCGAGGGTTCGGAGCCCCAGCATTTT; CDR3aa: CAWTEGSEPQHF
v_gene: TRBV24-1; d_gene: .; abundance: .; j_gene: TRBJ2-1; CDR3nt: TGTGCCACCGAAGGGGTCGGGACAAACAATGAGCAGTTCTTC; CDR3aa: CATEGVGTNNEQFF
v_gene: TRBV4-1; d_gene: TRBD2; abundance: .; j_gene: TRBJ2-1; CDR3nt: TGCGCCAGCAGCCATAGGACTAGGCGTGATGAGCAGTTCTTC; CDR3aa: CASSHRTRRDEQFF
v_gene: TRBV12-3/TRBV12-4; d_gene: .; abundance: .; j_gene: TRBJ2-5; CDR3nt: TGTGCCAGCAGACTCAGTGGGGCGGGGGAGACCCAGTACTTC; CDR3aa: CASRLSGAGETQYF
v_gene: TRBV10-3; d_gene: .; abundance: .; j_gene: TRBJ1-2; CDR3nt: TGTGCCATCAGTGAGTCGGCACTGAGAGGCTACACCTTC; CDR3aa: CAISESALRGYTF
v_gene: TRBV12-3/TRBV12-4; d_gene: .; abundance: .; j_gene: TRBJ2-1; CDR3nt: TGTGCCAGCAGTTATCAGCCGGGAGCCGCCAATGAGCAGTTCTTC; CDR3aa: CASSYQPGAANEQFF
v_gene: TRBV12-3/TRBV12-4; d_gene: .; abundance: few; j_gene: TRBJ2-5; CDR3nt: TGTGCCAGCAGACGTTCCCGGTTACTACAAGAGACCCAGTACTTC; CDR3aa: CASRRSRLLQETQYF
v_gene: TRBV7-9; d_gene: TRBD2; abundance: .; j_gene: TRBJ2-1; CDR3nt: TGTGCCAGCAGCCTCGCGGCGGGAGATGCGGATGAGCAGTTCTTC; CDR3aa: CASSLAAGDADEQFF
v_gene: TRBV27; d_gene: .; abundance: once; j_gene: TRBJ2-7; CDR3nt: TGTGCCAGCAGTTCATCGACAGGACCCTACGAGCAGTACTTC; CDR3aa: CASSSSTGPYEQYF
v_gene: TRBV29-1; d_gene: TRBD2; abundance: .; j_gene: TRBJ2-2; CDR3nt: TGCAGCGTTCCGGGACTAGCGGGAATAGGGGAGCTGTTTTTT; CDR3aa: CSVPGLAGIGELFF
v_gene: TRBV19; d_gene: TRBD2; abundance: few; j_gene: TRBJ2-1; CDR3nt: TGTGCCAGTAGGGGAGCTAGCGGCACCTACAATGAGCAGTTCTTC; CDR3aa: CASRGASGTYNEQFF
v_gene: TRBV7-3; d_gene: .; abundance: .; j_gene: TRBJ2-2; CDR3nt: TGTGCCAGCAGCTTACAGAGAACCGGGGAGCTGTTTTTT; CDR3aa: CASSLQRTGELFF
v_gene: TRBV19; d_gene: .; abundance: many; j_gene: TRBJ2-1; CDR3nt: TGTGCCAGTAGTATGGGGGGACTCCTCATCGATGAGCAGTTCTTC; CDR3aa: CASSMGGLLIDEQFF
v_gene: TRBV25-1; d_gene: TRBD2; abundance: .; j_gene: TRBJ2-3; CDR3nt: TGTGCCAGCAGTGAAATTAGCGGGAGACCAGATACGCAGTATTTT; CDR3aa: CASSEISGRPDTQYF
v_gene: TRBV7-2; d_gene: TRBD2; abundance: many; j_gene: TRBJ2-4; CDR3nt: TGTGCCAGCAGACGACTAGCGGGAGGTCTTCTAGCCAAAAACATTCAGTACTTC; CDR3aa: CASRRLAGGLLAKNIQYF
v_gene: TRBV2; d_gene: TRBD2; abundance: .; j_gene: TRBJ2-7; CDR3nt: TGTGCCAGGGGGACTAGCGGTTTTGGCGCCGAGCAGTACTTC; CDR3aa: CARGTSGFGAEQYF
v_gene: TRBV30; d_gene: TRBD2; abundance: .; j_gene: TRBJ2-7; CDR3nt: TGTGCCTGGAGTGTTGGGGGGGTTAACTACGAGCAGTACTTC; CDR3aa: CAWSVGGVNYEQYF
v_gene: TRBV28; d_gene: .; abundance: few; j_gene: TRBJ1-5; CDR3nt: TGTGCCAGCAGTTCGCAGGGGCCGGGGGGCAATCAGCCCCAGCATTTT; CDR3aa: CASSSQGPGGNQPQHF
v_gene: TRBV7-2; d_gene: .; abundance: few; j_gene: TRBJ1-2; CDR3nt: TGTGCCAGCAGCGCCAGGGGCCGGGGTTACGGCTACACCTTC; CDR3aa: CASSARGRGYGYTF
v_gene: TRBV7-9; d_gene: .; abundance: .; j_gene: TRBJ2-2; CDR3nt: TGTGCCATCGGCGGGACCGGGGAGCTGTTTTTT; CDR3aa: CAIGGTGELFF
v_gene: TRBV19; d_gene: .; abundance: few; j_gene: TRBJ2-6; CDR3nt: TGTGCCAGTAGTCCGGGGGCTGGGGCAGCCGGGGCCAACGTCCTGACTTTC; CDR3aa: CASSPGAGAAGANVLTF